The present TCR beta chain was sequenced within a study of cytomegalovirus exposure and HLA in healthy donors. Study-wide results and caveats: Likely technical artifact: a cluster of highly shared sequence variants. Association of a missense DCLRE1C variant with TCR beta V- and J-gene trimming was reported in a later analysis.

On this clone: The antigen remains undetermined.

The PCR used 60 Vbeta and 13 Jbeta primers. Original processing notes: Later, 80 million or so unique TCR beta chains were counted in an analysis, and about 10 million of them were shared. Clones were sequenced by immunoSEQ multiplex PCR, and TCRdb holds only the in-frame ones, with some missing. That table supplies the V and J calls and clone size; D and trimming were determined from the DNA. The repertoire holds approximately 220,000 clones, with roughly 82% as singletons. The sequence was obtained from a man between 35 and 55 years old in good health and CMV-seropositive. Material for sequencing was PBMCs.

The CDR3 is CASSLKGTGGEAFF. The CDR3, as DNA: TGTGCCAGCAGCTTAAAAGGGACAGGGGGAGAGGCTTTCTTT. The chain recombines TRBV7-3 with TRBJ1-1; 11 positions agree with TRBD1. This CDR3 is built from 14 residues. The V and J ends lost 1 base and 11 bases, in that order; junction bases with no gene match: 6. The germline V gene encodes CDR1 SGHTA and CDR2 FQGTGA. Variable domain in full (rest from reference TRBV7-3 and TRBJ1-1): GAGVSQTPSNKVTEKGKYVELRCDPISGHTALYWYRQSLGQGPEFLIYFQGTGAADDSGLPNDRFFAVRPEGSVSTLKIQRTERGDSAVYLCASSLKGTGGEAFFGQGTRLTVV.